The 11 T cell receptor beta chains listed next were all sequenced from one sample in a study of identical twins' blood T cells. TCRdb itself ran the 5' RACE reads through MiXCR, one entry per CDR3 protein. Altogether 400,000 or so distinct CDR3 sequences are present, about 28% being singletons, with the ten largest covering 6.1%. Sequencing was performed on PBMCs. Receptors were obtained from a woman between 18 and 55 years old in good health.

The J gene is TRBJ2-5, the V gene TRBV2; the D is unclear. V lost 2 bases and J lost 5, with 3 bases in between. Germline-derived CDR1 and CDR2 are SNHLY and FYNNEI. The CDR3 length is 11 residues. CDR3 DNA sequence: TGTGCCAGCAGTGAATGGGAGACCCAGTACTTC. It specifies CASSEWETQYF.

This clonotype was counted ten times or more. The chain uses TRBV29-1 and TRBJ1-5, with D possibly TRBD1 on 6 matching bases. V was cut by 4 bases and J by 6 bases, with 16 bases left in between. The length of the CDR3 is 14 residues. Germline CDR1 and CDR2: SQVTM and ANQGSEA. The CDR3, as DNA: TGCAGCGTTGCCCAGGGGCAGGAGGGTCAGCCCCAGCATTTT. As protein: CSVAQGQEGQPQHF.

For the CDR3, the DNA is TGTGCCAGCACCGGACGGGGGACACCCGAAGCTTTCTTT. As protein: CASTGRGTPEAFF. This rearrangement joins TRBV6-2 or TRBV6-3 to TRBJ1-1, with D possibly being TRBD1 (6 bases). Trimming stripped 7 bases from V and 8 bases from J, with 17 bases between. This CDR3 comprises 13 residues. The germline CDR1 and CDR2 sequences are MNHEY and SVGEGT.

This clonotype has ten or more counts. The chain couples TRBV10-3 to TRBJ2-2, with D possibly TRBD2 on 5 matching bases. Germline values: CDR1 ENHRY, CDR2 SYGVKD. The length of the CDR3 is 15 residues. Trimming took off 1 base at V and 7 bases at J, with 13 bases between the two ends. The CDR3 protein is CAISEFGSAGGELFF. The CDR3 DNA is TGTGCCATCAGTGAGTTCGGCTCTGCGGGCGGGGAGCTGTTTTTT.

Concerning this clonotype itself: This may stem from a read error, because a much larger clone lies one nucleotide away. The chain employs TRBV6-2 or TRBV6-3 and TRBJ1-1; D unresolved. Looked up from germline, CDR1 is MNHEY and CDR2 is SVGEGT. Trimming pared 1 base from V and 0 bases from J, leaving 6 bases between. This CDR3 region has 14 residues. The CDR3 nucleotides read TGTGCCAGCAGTTACTACACCCTGAACACTGAAGCTTTCTTT. Amino acids: CASSYYTLNTEAFF.

This clonotype was seen only a few times. The rearrangement uses TRBV6-5 and TRBJ2-3, with 7 bases fitting TRBD2. The length of the CDR3 is 13 residues. The germline gives CDR1 MNHEY, CDR2 SVGAGI. Trimming removed 6 bases from V and 2 bases from J; junction bases left unmatched: 2. CDR3 nucleotides: TGTGCCAGCAGGCAGCGGGACACAGATACGCAGTATTTT. Its translation: CASRQRDTDTQYF.

This clonotype has more than one count but fewer than ten. The V gene is TRBV10-3, the J gene TRBJ2-3; D is uncertain. Germline assignment: CDR1 ENHRY and CDR2 SYGVKD. CDR3 length equals 14 residues. Trimming cost V 0 bases and J 5 bases, with 9 bases left between them. The CDR3 protein is CAISESPQGDTQYF. CDR3 nucleotide sequence: TGTGCCATCAGTGAGTCGCCCCAAGGAGATACGCAGTATTTT.

This clonotype was seen a few times. The chain recombines TRBV4-3 with TRBJ2-3; 7 bases line up with TRBD2. Germline lookup yields CDR1 LGHNA and CDR2 YSLEER. V trimming: 4 bases; J trimming: 2 bases; junction bases outside the gene matches: 6. The CDR3 totals 15 residues. The CDR3 region has the DNA TGCGCCAGCAGCCTGCGGGGGAGGACCACAGATACGCAGTATTTT. Residues: CASSLRGRTTDTQYF.

This clonotype was detected only a few times. The chain couples TRBV29-1 to TRBJ2-1, with D perhaps TRBD1 (5 bases). Germline V lookup: CDR1 SQVTM, CDR2 ANQGSEA. The CDR3 loop spans 15 amino acids. V gave up 4 bases and J gave up 0 bases, with 13 bases separating them. The CDR3 DNA is TGCAGCGTTGCTGGGGCGCCGAGCTCCTACAATGAGCAGTTCTTC. Its translation is CSVAGAPSSYNEQFF.

The V gene is TRBV2, the J gene TRBJ1-2; D is possibly TRBD1 (5 bases). The germline V gene has CDR1 SNHLY and CDR2 FYNNEI. V gave up 4 bases and J gave up 6 bases, with 9 bases separating them. The CDR3 consists of 12 residues. The CDR3 loop is CASSVSRDGYTF. In DNA form, the CDR3 reads TGTGCCAGCAGTGTTAGCAGGGATGGCTACACCTTC. Full variable domain (rest looked up from reference TRBV2 and TRBJ1-2): EPEVTQTPSHQVTQMGQEVILRCVPISNHLYFYWYRQILGQKVEFLVSFYNNEISEKSEIFDDQFSVERPDGSNFTLKIRSTKLEDSAMYFCASSVSRDGYTFGSGTRLTVV.

The chain recombines TRBV6-5 with TRBJ1-5; TRBD1 agrees at 8 bases. The V gene's germline CDR1 is MNHEY and CDR2 SVGAGI. The CDR3 totals 15 residues. The trim removed 6 bases at V and 0 bases at J, leaving 4 bases unmatched. The chain's CDR3 is CASRPQGDSNQPQHF. The CDR3, as DNA: TGTGCCAGCAGGCCACAGGGGGATAGCAATCAGCCCCAGCATTTT.